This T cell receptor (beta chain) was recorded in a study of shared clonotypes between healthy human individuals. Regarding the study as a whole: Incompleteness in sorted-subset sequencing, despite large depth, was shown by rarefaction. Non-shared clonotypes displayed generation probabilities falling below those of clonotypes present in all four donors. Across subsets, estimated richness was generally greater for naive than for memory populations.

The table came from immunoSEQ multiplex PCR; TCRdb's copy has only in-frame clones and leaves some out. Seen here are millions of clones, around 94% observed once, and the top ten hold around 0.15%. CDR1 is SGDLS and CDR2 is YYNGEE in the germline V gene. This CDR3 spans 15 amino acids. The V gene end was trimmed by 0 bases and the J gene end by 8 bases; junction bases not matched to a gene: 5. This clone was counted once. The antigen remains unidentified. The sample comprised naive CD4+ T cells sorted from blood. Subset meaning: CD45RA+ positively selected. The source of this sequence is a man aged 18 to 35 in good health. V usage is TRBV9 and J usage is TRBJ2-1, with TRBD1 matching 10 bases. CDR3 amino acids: CASSVGDRGFYEQFF. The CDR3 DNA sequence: TGTGCCAGCAGCGTAGGGGACAGGGGATTCTATGAGCAGTTCTTC.